These T cell receptor beta chains were read from a single sample in a study of shared clonotypes between healthy human individuals. The data were produced by immunoSEQ multiplex PCR, yet TCRdb's version contains in-frame clones alone and is incomplete. The table has around 1,000,000 clones, approximately 75% seen once. Sequenced material: memory CD4+ T cells from PBMCs. All receptors come from a man aged 18 to 29 in good health. Some clones in this sample may be carry-over from other donors' samples. Both conserved end residues are part of each CDR3. A D gene is named only where the DNA matches it firmly. The listing skips clone size in some rows; elsewhere it reads once, few, many or a size class.

TRBV29-1	TRBJ2-2	-	-	CSVDRGLGGELFF	TGCAGCGTTGACCGGGGGTTGGGCGGGGAGCTGTTTTTT
TRBV28	TRBJ2-3	-	-	CASSLNPFVDTQYF	TGTGCCAGCAGTTTGAATCCGTTTGTAGATACGCAGTATTTT
TRBV6-5	TRBJ2-7	TRBD1	once	CASSYQGAAYEQYF	TGTGCCAGCAGTTATCAGGGGGCGGCCTACGAGCAGTACTTC
TRBV4-2	TRBJ2-7	TRBD2	-	CASSQVWREHNEQYF	TGTGCCAGCAGCCAAGTCTGGCGGGAGCACAACGAGCAGTACTTC
TRBV25-1	TRBJ2-5	-	-	CASSDSRGAGETQYF	TGTGCCAGCAGTGATTCTAGGGGGGCTGGAGAGACCCAGTACTTC
TRBV5-4	TRBJ2-5	-	-	CASSLLGVGGLTQYF	TGTGCCAGCAGCTTGCTGGGTGTGGGGGGTTTGACCCAGTACTTC
TRBV19	TRBJ1-2	-	-	CASSGPLVPGYTF	TGTGCCAGTAGTGGACCACTGGTCCCTGGCTACACCTTC
TRBV5-1	TRBJ2-7	TRBD2	once	CASSPGTSGSSYEQYF	TGCGCCAGCAGCCCCGGGACTAGCGGGAGTTCCTACGAGCAGTACTTC
TRBV10-3	TRBJ2-2	-	few	CAIRGGTNTGELFF	TGTGCCATCAGAGGAGGGACGAACACCGGGGAGCTGTTTTTT
TRBV7-9	TRBJ2-4	-	-	CASSLGFQDLKNIQYF	TGTGCCAGCAGCTTAGGGTTCCAGGACCTCAAAAACATTCAGTACTTC
TRBV6-6	TRBJ2-7	TRBD2	few	CASGIGLAAYEQYF	TGTGCCAGCGGGATTGGACTAGCGGCATACGAGCAGTACTTC
TRBV28	TRBJ1-2	-	-	CASSPGQGRGYTF	TGTGCCAGCAGCCCAGGGCAGGGTCGGGGCTACACCTTC
TRBV2	TRBJ2-2	-	-	CASSNLNTGELFF	TGTGCCAGCAGTAACCTGAACACCGGGGAGCTGTTTTTT
TRBV7-3	TRBJ2-3	TRBD2	-	CASSLMGLAGVPDTQYF	TGTGCCAGCAGCTTAATGGGCCTAGCGGGAGTTCCAGATACGCAGTATTTT
TRBV2	TRBJ2-7	-	few	CASSDSAGHVEQYF	TGTGCCAGCAGTGATTCGGCAGGGCATGTCGAGCAGTACTTC
TRBV27	TRBJ2-1	-	-	CASGPGRIF	TGTGCCAGCGGACCTGGACGCATCTTC
TRBV4-1	TRBJ2-1	TRBD2	once	CASSQANGLAGEEQFF	TGCGCCAGCAGCCAAGCAAACGGACTAGCGGGAGAGGAGCAGTTCTTC
TRBV6-1	TRBJ1-2	-	-	CASRTGPTYGYTF	TGTGCCAGCAGGACGGGACCAACCTATGGCTACACCTTC
TRBV28	TRBJ2-7	-	-	CASSLLAGPSYEQYF	TGTGCCAGCAGTTTACTAGCAGGCCCCTCCTACGAGCAGTACTTC
TRBV28	TRBJ2-2	TRBD2	-	CASSPMSGRGTGELFF	TGTGCCAGCAGCCCGATGAGCGGGAGGGGTACCGGGGAGCTGTTTTTT
TRBV6-5	TRBJ1-5	-	-	CASKQGGGGDQPQHF	TGTGCCAGCAAACAGGGTGGAGGGGGTGATCAGCCCCAGCATTTT
TRBV27	TRBJ1-1	-	few	CASSFLGRNTEAFF	TGTGCCAGCAGTTTCCTGGGACGGAACACTGAAGCTTTCTTT
TRBV5-6	TRBJ2-2	-	-	CASSLPTTANTGELFF	TGTGCCAGCAGCTTGCCGACTACCGCGAACACCGGGGAGCTGTTTTTT
TRBV18	TRBJ1-3	-	-	CANSEVRGGNTIYF	TGTGCCAACTCAGAGGTTCGTGGAGGAAACACCATATATTTT
TRBV27	TRBJ2-4	-	-	CASSFWGGVEKNIQYF	TGTGCCAGCAGTTTTTGGGGTGGGGTGGAAAAAAACATTCAGTACTTC
TRBV5-5	TRBJ1-1	TRBD1	-	CASSWGKTGQTNTEAFF	TGTGCCAGCAGCTGGGGGAAAACGGGACAGACGAACACTGAAGCTTTCTTT
TRBV6-1	TRBJ2-7	-	-	CASNRGVPYEQYF	TGTGCCAGCAATAGGGGAGTACCCTACGAGCAGTACTTC
TRBV19	TRBJ1-5	-	few	CASKVDTRNQPQHF	TGTGCCAGTAAAGTAGACACACGCAATCAGCCCCAGCATTTT
TRBV19	TRBJ2-1	TRBD2	few	CASSIGGTSGLEQFF	TGTGCCAGTAGTATAGGGGGGACTAGCGGGCTTGAGCAGTTCTTC
TRBV28	TRBJ2-2	-	-	CASSTLGAKNTGELFF	TGTGCCAGCAGCACGTTGGGGGCGAAGAACACCGGGGAGCTGTTTTTT
TRBV2	TRBJ1-1	TRBD1	-	CASLGQLNTEAFF	TGTGCCAGCTTGGGACAGTTGAACACTGAAGCTTTCTTT
TRBV19	TRBJ2-5	TRBD1	-	CASSKTGSGETQYF	TGTGCCAGTAGCAAGACAGGGTCGGGAGAGACCCAGTACTTC
TRBV19	TRBJ1-1	-	-	CASTPIHSKGGAFF	TGTGCCAGTACCCCGATCCATTCTAAGGGGGGAGCTTTCTTT
TRBV7-6	TRBJ2-3	-	once	CASSLAPAPDTQYF	TGTGCCAGCAGCTTAGCCCCTGCCCCAGATACGCAGTATTTT
TRBV27	TRBJ1-1	TRBD1	-	CASKGQGAAEAFF	TGTGCCAGCAAGGGACAGGGGGCGGCGGAAGCTTTCTTT
TRBV29-1	TRBJ2-3	TRBD2	-	CSAGLAGAEDTQYF	TGCAGCGCAGGACTAGCGGGAGCTGAAGATACGCAGTATTTT
TRBV18	TRBJ2-7	-	-	CASSPIPEVYEQYF	TGTGCCAGCTCACCAATACCAGAAGTATACGAGCAGTACTTC
TRBV29-1	TRBJ2-7	-	-	CSVEVGGDLYEQYF	TGCAGCGTTGAAGTAGGCGGGGACCTCTACGAGCAGTACTTC
TRBV18	TRBJ2-1	-	-	CASSPSRDNEQFF	TGTGCCAGCTCACCAAGCAGGGATAATGAGCAGTTCTTC